This T cell receptor beta chain derives from a study of read filtering for tumor transcriptome and immune sequencing. Study in general: R-ISS stage counts were fewer than ten for I, roughly 16 for II, about seven for III.

Overall study results and limits: IR-seq and RNA-seq agreed better without single-read clonotypes.

Comments on this clonotype: The antigen remains undetermined.

V gave up 6 bases and J gave up 1 base; unmatched junction bases: 10. There are 16 residues in the CDR3. Germline CDR1 is SGHNT and CDR2 is YYREEE (reference sequence). Molecular barcoded adaptors covering alpha/delta and beta/gamma chains were used on about 0.4 ug RNA. TCRdb re-derived calls from the reads in MiXCR, one entry per CDR3 protein. The sample holds about 57,000 distinct CDR3 sequences, 20% to 25% seen once. Sequencing input: a population of CD138-negative cells sorted from bone marrow. The clonotype originates from a donor aged 40 or over with multiple myeloma. J is TRBJ2-3 and V is TRBV5-4, with 8 bases identical to TRBD2. As DNA, the CDR3 is TGTGCCAGCACCACCCGGGGGGGAGCTGGCACAGATACGCAGTATTTT. Amino acid sequence: CASTTRGGAGTDTQYF.